These T cell receptor beta chains were read from a single sample in a study of shared clonotypes between healthy human individuals. Clones were sequenced by immunoSEQ multiplex PCR, and TCRdb holds only the in-frame ones, with some missing. This table holds roughly 2.6 million clones, approximately 90% found once. Sequenced: naive CD4+ T cells sorted from blood. These TCRs come from a man aged 18 to 35 in good health. The CDR3 runs from the conserved cysteine through the conserved F or W. Fields, in order: D gene, V gene, J gene, CDR3 length, clone size, CDR3 DNA, CDR3 protein. The D gene is left open where the match is weak. Expanded clones are given a class, and other clones once, few, many or no size at all.

d_gene: TRBD1
v_gene: TRBV7-2
j_gene: TRBJ1-1
len: 13
abundance: -
CDR3nt: TGTGCCAGCAGCTACAGGGGTGGCACTGAAGCTTTCTTT
CDR3aa: CASSYRGGTEAFF

d_gene: -
v_gene: TRBV7-9
j_gene: TRBJ2-7
len: 13
abundance: -
CDR3nt: TGTGCCAGCAGCACCGAAATCTGGGGGGAGCAGTACTTC
CDR3aa: CASSTEIWGEQYF

d_gene: -
v_gene: TRBV18
j_gene: TRBJ2-2
len: 13
abundance: -
CDR3nt: TGTGCCAGCTCAGCTCGGAACACCGGGGAGCTGTTTTTT
CDR3aa: CASSARNTGELFF

d_gene: TRBD1
v_gene: TRBV29-1
j_gene: TRBJ2-3
len: 13
abundance: -
CDR3nt: TGCAGCGTGGGACAGGAGCTCACAGATACGCAGTATTTT
CDR3aa: CSVGQELTDTQYF

d_gene: -
v_gene: TRBV2
j_gene: TRBJ2-5
len: 14
abundance: -
CDR3nt: TGTGCCAGCAGTGGTATCCCTCGGCGAGAGACCCAGTACTTC
CDR3aa: CASSGIPRRETQYF

d_gene: -
v_gene: TRBV19
j_gene: TRBJ2-2
len: 15
abundance: -
CDR3nt: TGTGCCAGTAGTACCGGACAGCTACTCACCGGGGAGCTGTTTTTT
CDR3aa: CASSTGQLLTGELFF

d_gene: -
v_gene: TRBV7-2
j_gene: TRBJ2-1
len: 11
abundance: -
CDR3nt: TGTGCCAGCAGCTTGGTCAGAGAGCAGTTCTTC
CDR3aa: CASSLVREQFF

d_gene: -
v_gene: TRBV20-1
j_gene: TRBJ2-7
len: 11
abundance: once
CDR3nt: TGCAGTGCTAGTCCAGGCTACGAGCAGTACTTC
CDR3aa: CSASPGYEQYF

d_gene: TRBD1
v_gene: TRBV18
j_gene: TRBJ1-2
len: 14
abundance: -
CDR3nt: TGTGCCAGCTCACTTACAGGGGAGAACTATGGCTACACCTTC
CDR3aa: CASSLTGENYGYTF

d_gene: TRBD2
v_gene: TRBV7-2
j_gene: TRBJ2-3
len: 15
abundance: -
CDR3nt: TGTGCCAGCAGCTTAGCGGGAGGGCCCTACTCTACGCAGTATTTT
CDR3aa: CASSLAGGPYSTQYF

d_gene: TRBD1
v_gene: TRBV5-1
j_gene: TRBJ1-1
len: 14
abundance: -
CDR3nt: TGCGCCAGCAGCAAAGGACAGGGAAATACTGAAGCTTTCTTT
CDR3aa: CASSKGQGNTEAFF

d_gene: -
v_gene: TRBV25-1
j_gene: TRBJ1-1
len: 13
abundance: -
CDR3nt: TGTGCCAGCATAAGTACCGTGAACACTGAAGCTTTCTTT
CDR3aa: CASISTVNTEAFF

d_gene: -
v_gene: TRBV4-3
j_gene: TRBJ2-3
len: 15
abundance: -
CDR3nt: TGCGCCAGCAGCCAAGAGTACCGGGGCGGAGATACGCAGTATTTT
CDR3aa: CASSQEYRGGDTQYF

d_gene: -
v_gene: TRBV27
j_gene: TRBJ1-2
len: 15
abundance: -
CDR3nt: TGTGCCAGCAGTCCCTCGGGGGTGTGGGCGGGGGGCTACACCTTC
CDR3aa: CASSPSGVWAGGYTF

d_gene: -
v_gene: TRBV2
j_gene: TRBJ2-3
len: 14
abundance: -
CDR3nt: TGTGCCAGCAGTGGCAGGGGAGGCACAGATACGCAGTATTTT
CDR3aa: CASSGRGGTDTQYF

d_gene: -
v_gene: TRBV6-1
j_gene: TRBJ2-2
len: 15
abundance: -
CDR3nt: TGTGCCAGCAGTGATTTCCCTAAGGACGATAGGGAGCTGTTTTTT
CDR3aa: CASSDFPKDDRELFF

d_gene: TRBD2
v_gene: TRBV19
j_gene: TRBJ2-3
len: 13
abundance: -
CDR3nt: TGTGCCAGTAGTGGCGGGAGGACAGATACGCAGTATTTT
CDR3aa: CASSGGRTDTQYF

d_gene: TRBD1
v_gene: TRBV19
j_gene: TRBJ1-5
len: 15
abundance: -
CDR3nt: TGTGCCAGTAGTCCGACAGGGGCTGTCCTTCAGCCCCAGCATTTT
CDR3aa: CASSPTGAVLQPQHF

d_gene: -
v_gene: TRBV7-2
j_gene: TRBJ1-2
len: 13
abundance: -
CDR3nt: TGTGCCAGCAGCTTCGACACTAACTATGGCTACACCTTC
CDR3aa: CASSFDTNYGYTF

d_gene: TRBD1
v_gene: TRBV5-6
j_gene: TRBJ1-2
len: 16
abundance: -
CDR3nt: TGTGCCAGCAGCTTGGGCACCCTACAGGGGGCGCTTGGCTACACCTTC
CDR3aa: CASSLGTLQGALGYTF

d_gene: -
v_gene: TRBV5-1
j_gene: TRBJ1-4
len: 16
abundance: -
CDR3nt: TGCGCCAGCAGAGCCGGGACACATCCAACTAATGAAAAACTGTTTTTT
CDR3aa: CASRAGTHPTNEKLFF

d_gene: -
v_gene: TRBV18
j_gene: TRBJ1-1
len: 13
abundance: -
CDR3nt: TGTGCCAGCTCACCACCGTCCTACACTGAAGCTTTCTTT
CDR3aa: CASSPPSYTEAFF

d_gene: -
v_gene: TRBV27
j_gene: TRBJ2-7
len: 11
abundance: -
CDR3nt: TGTGCCAGCAGTTTTCATCACGAGCAGTACTTC
CDR3aa: CASSFHHEQYF

d_gene: -
v_gene: TRBV19
j_gene: TRBJ2-7
len: 11
abundance: once
CDR3nt: TGTGCCAGTAGTATTGGTTGGGAGCAGTACTTC
CDR3aa: CASSIGWEQYF

d_gene: -
v_gene: TRBV19
j_gene: TRBJ1-4
len: 14
abundance: -
CDR3nt: TGTGCCAGTAGTTACCAGGGCGGCGGTGAAAAACTGTTTTTT
CDR3aa: CASSYQGGGEKLFF

d_gene: -
v_gene: TRBV18
j_gene: TRBJ1-2
len: 16
abundance: -
CDR3nt: TGTGCCAGCTCACCCATCCAGGACGGACCTAACTATGGCTACACCTTC
CDR3aa: CASSPIQDGPNYGYTF

d_gene: -
v_gene: TRBV19
j_gene: TRBJ1-1
len: 11
abundance: once
CDR3nt: TGTGCCAGTAGTCTAAACACTGAAGCTTTCTTT
CDR3aa: CASSLNTEAFF

d_gene: TRBD2
v_gene: TRBV10-3
j_gene: TRBJ2-1
len: 15
abundance: -
CDR3nt: TGTGCCATCAGTGACTGGCGGGAGGGCCGCAATGAGCAGTTCTTC
CDR3aa: CAISDWREGRNEQFF

d_gene: TRBD2
v_gene: TRBV10-3
j_gene: TRBJ2-3
len: 18
abundance: -
CDR3nt: TGTGCCATCAGTGACCTAGCGGGAGGCCCTCGTAGCACAGATACGCAGTATTTT
CDR3aa: CAISDLAGGPRSTDTQYF

d_gene: TRBD1
v_gene: TRBV9
j_gene: TRBJ1-1
len: 15
abundance: -
CDR3nt: TGTGCCAGCAGCTCCGGACAGGCCTTGAACACTGAAGCTTTCTTT
CDR3aa: CASSSGQALNTEAFF

d_gene: -
v_gene: TRBV28
j_gene: TRBJ1-2
len: 14
abundance: -
CDR3nt: TGTGCCAGCAGCCGAAACGGACAGATCTATGGCTACACCTTC
CDR3aa: CASSRNGQIYGYTF

d_gene: -
v_gene: TRBV19
j_gene: TRBJ1-2
len: 13
abundance: -
CDR3nt: TGTGCCAGTAGTTCGGGGGGTCTCTATGGCTACACCTTC
CDR3aa: CASSSGGLYGYTF

d_gene: -
v_gene: TRBV2
j_gene: TRBJ1-3
len: 18
abundance: -
CDR3nt: TGTGCCAGCAGTGGACGAATGGGGGGGTCGGCGGGTGGAAACACCATATATTTT
CDR3aa: CASSGRMGGSAGGNTIYF

d_gene: -
v_gene: TRBV28
j_gene: TRBJ2-7
len: 13
abundance: once
CDR3nt: TGTGCCAGTGTAAGGGGGGGAACCTACGAGCAGTACTTC
CDR3aa: CASVRGGTYEQYF

d_gene: -
v_gene: TRBV5-6
j_gene: TRBJ1-1
len: 14
abundance: -
CDR3nt: TGTGCCAGCAGCTTGGGAGGGGCCAACACTGAAGCTTTCTTT
CDR3aa: CASSLGGANTEAFF

d_gene: TRBD1
v_gene: TRBV4-3
j_gene: TRBJ2-3
len: 13
abundance: -
CDR3nt: TGCGCCAGCAGCCATGCTCGGGACAGAATTACGTATTTT
CDR3aa: CASSHARDRITYF

d_gene: TRBD2
v_gene: TRBV19
j_gene: TRBJ2-3
len: 15
abundance: -
CDR3nt: TGTGCCAGTAGTATCAGCGGGAGCGGGGCAGATACGCAGTATTTT
CDR3aa: CASSISGSGADTQYF

d_gene: -
v_gene: TRBV5-1
j_gene: TRBJ2-5
len: 14
abundance: -
CDR3nt: TGCGCCAGCAGCTCGGGACTGTTACAAGAGACCCAGTACTTC
CDR3aa: CASSSGLLQETQYF